This T cell receptor beta chain was identified in a study of blood T cell repertoires in COVID-19. Study information: Italy, Spain and the United States were the sources of the convalescent and acute COVID-19 samples. Nucleic acid was either cDNA or gDNA, and it came from T cells, B-cell-depleted T cells, or PBMCs.

How the authors handled the data: The assay estimated nucleated cells by amplifying reference gene primers. The repertoire was sequenced with immunoSEQ multiplex PCR; TCRdb's copy has only in-frame clones and lacks some. V and J calls and clone size are those listed in that table; D and trimming were worked out from the DNA. In the table there are over 20,000 clones, about 89% of which are singletons. This clone was counted a single time. The CDR3 has 19 residues. Trimming took off 3 bases at V and 2 bases at J, with 26 bases between the two ends. The V gene's germline CDR1 is MGHRA and CDR2 YSYEKL. The J gene is TRBJ2-7, the V gene TRBV4-1; unclear D gene. The sequencing input was peripheral blood. The receptor comes from a man aged 70 or older with active COVID-19. CDR3 amino acids: CASSHASPQRISMAYEQYF. CDR3 sequence (DNA): TGCGCCAGCAGCCATGCATCACCCCAGCGTATATCGATGGCCTACGAGCAGTACTTC.